Sequencing of this T cell receptor (beta chain) was carried out in a study of CD8+CD57+ T cells in acquired aplastic anemia. V dropped 1 base and J dropped 3 bases, with 6 bases sitting between them. Germline values: CDR1 LNHDA, CDR2 SQIVND (reference sequence). CDR3 length: 13 residues. The template for TCR beta VDJ and CDR3 sequence profiling was genomic DNA. MiXCR was run by TCRdb on the reads, yielding one entry per CDR3 protein. Of 150,000 to 200,000 distinct CDR3 sequences listed, 55% to 80% are singletons. The chain combines TRBV19 with TRBJ1-1; D is ambiguous. This TCR derives from a human donor in good health. Sequenced: sorted CD4+, CD8+, or CD8+CD57+ T cells (not recorded which) from PBMCs. In DNA, the CDR3 is TGTGCCAGTAGTATAGCCTCTGACACTGAAGCTTTCTTT. This encodes CASSIASDTEAFF.